This T cell receptor beta chain came from a study of blood T cell repertoires in COVID-19. TCRdb keeps only in-frame clones here, not all; method: immunoSEQ multiplex PCR. The sample records about 250,000 clones, around 82% being singletons. The germline V gene encodes CDR1 SGDLS and CDR2 YYNGEE. The CDR3 covers 15 residues. V lost 0 bases and J lost 1; bases outside the gene matches: 2. Sequencing was carried out using peripheral blood. The J gene is TRBJ2-5, the V gene TRBV9; 8 bases align to TRBD2. The TCR comes from a man over 45 with active or convalescent COVID-19. The CDR3 sequence is CASSVEGTSQETQYF. In DNA form, the CDR3 reads TGTGCCAGCAGCGTAGAAGGGACTAGCCAAGAGACCCAGTACTTC. Looking up the rest from reference TRBV9 and TRBJ2-5 gives the full variable domain: DSGVTQTPKHLITATGQRVTLRCSPRSGDLSVYWYQQSLDQGLQFLIQYYNGEERAKGNILERFSAQQFPDLHSELNLSSLELGDSALYFCASSVEGTSQETQYFGPGTRLLVL.